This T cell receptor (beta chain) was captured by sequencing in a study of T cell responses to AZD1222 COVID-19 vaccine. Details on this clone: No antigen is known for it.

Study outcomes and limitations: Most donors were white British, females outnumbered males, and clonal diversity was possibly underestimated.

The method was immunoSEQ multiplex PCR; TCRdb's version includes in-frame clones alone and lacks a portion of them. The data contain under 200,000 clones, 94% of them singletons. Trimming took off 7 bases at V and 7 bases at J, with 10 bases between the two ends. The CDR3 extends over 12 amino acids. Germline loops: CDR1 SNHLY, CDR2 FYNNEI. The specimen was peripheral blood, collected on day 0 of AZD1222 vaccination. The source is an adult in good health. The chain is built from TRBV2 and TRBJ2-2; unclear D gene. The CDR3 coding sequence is TGTGCCAGCACCAGCGTTGGCGGGGAGCTGTTTTTT. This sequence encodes CASTSVGGELFF.